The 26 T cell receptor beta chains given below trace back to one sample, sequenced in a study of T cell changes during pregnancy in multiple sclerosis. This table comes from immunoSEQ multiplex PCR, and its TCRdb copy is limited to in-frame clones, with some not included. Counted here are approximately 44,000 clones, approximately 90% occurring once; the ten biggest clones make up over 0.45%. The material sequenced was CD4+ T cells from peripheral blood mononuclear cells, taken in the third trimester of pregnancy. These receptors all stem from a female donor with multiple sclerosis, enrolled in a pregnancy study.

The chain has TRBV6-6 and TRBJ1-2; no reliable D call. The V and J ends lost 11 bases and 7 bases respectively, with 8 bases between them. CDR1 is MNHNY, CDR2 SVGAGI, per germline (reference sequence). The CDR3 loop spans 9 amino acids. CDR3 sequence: CASSGGYTF. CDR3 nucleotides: TGTGCCTCTTCCGGTGGCTACACCTTC.

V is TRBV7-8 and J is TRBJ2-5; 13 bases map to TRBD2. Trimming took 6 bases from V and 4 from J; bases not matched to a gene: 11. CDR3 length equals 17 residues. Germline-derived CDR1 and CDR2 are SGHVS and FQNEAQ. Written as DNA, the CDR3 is TGTGCCAGCAGACCAAGACTAGCGGGAGGAGGAGGAGAGACCCAGTACTTC. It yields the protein CASRPRLAGGGGETQYF. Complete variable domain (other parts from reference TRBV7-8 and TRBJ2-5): GAGVSQSPRYKVAKRGQDVALRCDPISGHVSLFWYQQALGQGPEFLTYFQNEAQLDKSGLPSDRFFAERPEGSVSTLKIQRTQQEDSAVYLCASRPRLAGGGGETQYFGPGTRLLVL.

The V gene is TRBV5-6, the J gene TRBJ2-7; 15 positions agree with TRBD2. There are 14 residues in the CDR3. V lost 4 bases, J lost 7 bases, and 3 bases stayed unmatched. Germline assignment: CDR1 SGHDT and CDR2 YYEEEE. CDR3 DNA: TGTGCCAGCAGCGGGGGACTAGCGGGAGGTGAGCAGTACTTC. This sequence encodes CASSGGLAGGEQYF.

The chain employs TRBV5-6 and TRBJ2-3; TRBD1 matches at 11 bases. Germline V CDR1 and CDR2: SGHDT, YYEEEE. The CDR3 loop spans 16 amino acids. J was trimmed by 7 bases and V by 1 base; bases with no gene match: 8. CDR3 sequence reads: CASSLPQGTGGYTQYF. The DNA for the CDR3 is TGTGCCAGCAGCTTGCCCCAGGGGACAGGGGGATATACGCAGTATTTT.

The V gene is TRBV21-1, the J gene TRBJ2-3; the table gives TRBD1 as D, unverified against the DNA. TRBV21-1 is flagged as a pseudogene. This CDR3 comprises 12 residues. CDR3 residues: CASSKVQDTQYF. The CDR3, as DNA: TGTGCCAGCAGCAAAGTTCAAGATACGCAGTATTTT.

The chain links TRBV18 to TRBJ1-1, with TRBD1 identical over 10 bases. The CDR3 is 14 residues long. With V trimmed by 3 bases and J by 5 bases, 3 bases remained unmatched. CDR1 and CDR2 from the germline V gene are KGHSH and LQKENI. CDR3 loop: CASSPGTGETEAFF. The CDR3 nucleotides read TGTGCCAGCTCACCGGGGACAGGGGAGACTGAAGCTTTCTTT.

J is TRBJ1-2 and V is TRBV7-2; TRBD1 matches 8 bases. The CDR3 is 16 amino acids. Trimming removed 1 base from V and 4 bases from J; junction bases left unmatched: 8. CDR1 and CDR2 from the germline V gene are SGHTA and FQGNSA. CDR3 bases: TGTGCCAGCAGCTTAGTGGGGCAGGGGGCCCGCTATGGCTACACCTTC. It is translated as CASSLVGQGARYGYTF.

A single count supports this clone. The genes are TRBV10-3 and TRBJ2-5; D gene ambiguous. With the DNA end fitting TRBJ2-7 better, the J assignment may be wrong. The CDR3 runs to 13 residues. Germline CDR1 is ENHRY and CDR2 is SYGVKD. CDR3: CAISESESYEQYF. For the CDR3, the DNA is TGTGCCATCAGTGAGTCAGAGTCCTACGAGCAGTACTTC.

Here the CDR3 reads CASSPRQGLSTDTQYF. DNA for the CDR3: TGTGCCAGCAGCCCTAGACAGGGGTTAAGCACAGATACGCAGTATTTT. The chain employs TRBV13 and TRBJ2-3; 8 nucleotides agree with TRBD1. Germline V gene data show CDR1 as PRHDT and CDR2 as FYEKMQ (reference sequence). The CDR3 is 16 residues long. J gave up 0 bases and V 5 bases, and 7 bases lay outside the gene matches.

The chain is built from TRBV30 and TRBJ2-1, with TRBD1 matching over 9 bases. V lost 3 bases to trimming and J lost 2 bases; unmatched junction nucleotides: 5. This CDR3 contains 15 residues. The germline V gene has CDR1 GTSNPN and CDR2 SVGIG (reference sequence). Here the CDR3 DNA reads TGTGCCTGGAGGAAACAGGGGGCACCCTACAATGAGCAGTTCTTC. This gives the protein CAWRKQGAPYNEQFF.

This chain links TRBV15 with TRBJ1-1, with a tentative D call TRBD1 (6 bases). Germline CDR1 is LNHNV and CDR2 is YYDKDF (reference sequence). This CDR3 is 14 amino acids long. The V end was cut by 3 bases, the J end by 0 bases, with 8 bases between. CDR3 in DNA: TGTGCCACCAGCAGGGACAGCATGAACACTGAAGCTTTCTTT. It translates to CATSRDSMNTEAFF.

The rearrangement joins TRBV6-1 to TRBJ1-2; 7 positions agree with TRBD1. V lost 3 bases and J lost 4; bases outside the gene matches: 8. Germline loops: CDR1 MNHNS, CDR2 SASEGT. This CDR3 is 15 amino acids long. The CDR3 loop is CASSERGGISYGYTF. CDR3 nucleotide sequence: TGTGCCAGCAGTGAGAGAGGGGGCATTAGCTATGGCTACACCTTC.

CDR3 residues: CASSYVPAGGRDEQFF. The CDR3 DNA reads as TGTGCCAGCAGTTACGTTCCAGCGGGAGGGCGAGATGAGCAGTTCTTC. J is TRBJ2-1 and V is TRBV6-6; 10 nucleotides line up with TRBD2. V lost 2 bases, J lost 8 bases, and 9 bases stayed unmatched. The CDR3 consists of 16 residues. Germline CDR1 and CDR2: MNHNY and SVGAGI (reference sequence).

CDR3: CASSPGTGGSDTQYF. DNA for the CDR3: TGTGCCAGTAGTCCTGGGACGGGGGGTTCAGATACGCAGTATTTT. The rearrangement joins TRBV19 to TRBJ2-3; 7 nucleotides match TRBD2. CDR1 and CDR2 from the germline V gene are LNHDA and SQIVND (reference sequence). The junction had 9 bases not matched to a gene; V was cut back by 5 bases and J by 4 bases. The CDR3 sequence is 15 residues long.

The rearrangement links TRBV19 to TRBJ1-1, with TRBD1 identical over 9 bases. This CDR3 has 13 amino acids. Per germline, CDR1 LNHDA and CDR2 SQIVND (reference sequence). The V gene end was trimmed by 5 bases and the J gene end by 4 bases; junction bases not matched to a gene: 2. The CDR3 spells CASSAQGATEAFF. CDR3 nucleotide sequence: TGTGCCAGTAGTGCACAGGGGGCCACTGAAGCTTTCTTT.

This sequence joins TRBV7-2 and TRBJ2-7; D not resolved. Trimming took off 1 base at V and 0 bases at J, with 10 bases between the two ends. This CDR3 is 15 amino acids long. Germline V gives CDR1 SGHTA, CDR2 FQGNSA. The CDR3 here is CASSLGGSYSYEQYF. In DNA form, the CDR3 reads TGTGCCAGCAGCTTAGGAGGCAGCTACTCCTACGAGCAGTACTTC.

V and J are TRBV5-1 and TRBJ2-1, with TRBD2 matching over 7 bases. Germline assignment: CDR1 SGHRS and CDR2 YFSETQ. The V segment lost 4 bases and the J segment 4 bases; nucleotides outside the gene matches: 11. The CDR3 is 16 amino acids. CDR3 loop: CASSIPSGGLYNEQFF. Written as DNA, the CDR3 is TGCGCCAGCAGCATCCCTTCGGGAGGCCTGTACAATGAGCAGTTCTTC.

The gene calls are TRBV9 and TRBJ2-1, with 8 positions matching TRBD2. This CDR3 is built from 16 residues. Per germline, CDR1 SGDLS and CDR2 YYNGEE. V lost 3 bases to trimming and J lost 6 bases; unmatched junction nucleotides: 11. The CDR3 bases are TGTGCCAGCAGCGCCCACCCCGCGGGAGGAGGCAATGAGCAGTTCTTC. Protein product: CASSAHPAGGGNEQFF.

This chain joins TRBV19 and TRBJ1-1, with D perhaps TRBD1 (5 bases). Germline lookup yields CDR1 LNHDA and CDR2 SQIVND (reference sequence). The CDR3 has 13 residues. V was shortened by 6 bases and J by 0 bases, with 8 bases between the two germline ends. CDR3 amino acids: CASRGRMNTEAFF. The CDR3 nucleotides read TGTGCCAGTAGGGGGCGAATGAACACTGAAGCTTTCTTT.

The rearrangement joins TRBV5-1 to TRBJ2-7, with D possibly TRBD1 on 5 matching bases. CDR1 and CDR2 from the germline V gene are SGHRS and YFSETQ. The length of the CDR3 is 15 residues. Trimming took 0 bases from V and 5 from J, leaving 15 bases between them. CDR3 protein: CASSLVTAGSNEQYF. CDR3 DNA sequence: TGCGCCAGCAGCTTGGTCACGGCAGGGTCAAACGAGCAGTACTTC.

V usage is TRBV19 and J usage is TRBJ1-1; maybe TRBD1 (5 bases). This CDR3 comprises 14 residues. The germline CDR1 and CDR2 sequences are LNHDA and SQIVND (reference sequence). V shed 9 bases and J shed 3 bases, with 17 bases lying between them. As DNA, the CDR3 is TGTGCCAGCCAGGTTGTATGGGGGGACACTGAAGCTTTCTTT. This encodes CASQVVWGDTEAFF. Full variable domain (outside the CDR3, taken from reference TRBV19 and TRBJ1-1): DGGITQSPKYLFRKEGQNVTLSCEQNLNHDAMYWYRQDPGQGLRLIYYSQIVNDFQKGDIAEGYSVSREKKESFPLTVTSAQKNPTAFYLCASQVVWGDTEAFFGQGTRLTVV.

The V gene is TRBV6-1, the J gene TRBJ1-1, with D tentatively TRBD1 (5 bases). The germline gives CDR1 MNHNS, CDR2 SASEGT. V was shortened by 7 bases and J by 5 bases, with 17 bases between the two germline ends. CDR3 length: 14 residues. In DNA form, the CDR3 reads TGTGCCAGCACCCCTCGGGGGGGTAGGACTGAAGCTTTCTTT. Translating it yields CASTPRGGRTEAFF.

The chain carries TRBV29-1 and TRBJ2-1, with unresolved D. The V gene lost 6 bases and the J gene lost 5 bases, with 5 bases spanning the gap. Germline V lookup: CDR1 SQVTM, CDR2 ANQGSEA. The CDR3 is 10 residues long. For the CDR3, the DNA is TGCAGCGTACAAGACAATGAGCAGTTCTTC. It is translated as CSVQDNEQFF.

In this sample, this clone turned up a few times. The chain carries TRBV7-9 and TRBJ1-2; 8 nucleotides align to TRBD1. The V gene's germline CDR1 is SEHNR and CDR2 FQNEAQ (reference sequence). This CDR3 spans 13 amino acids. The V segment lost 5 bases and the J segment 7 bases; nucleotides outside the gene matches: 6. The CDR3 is CASSRDRGTGYTF. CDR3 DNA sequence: TGTGCCAGCAGCCGAGACAGGGGCACTGGCTACACCTTC.

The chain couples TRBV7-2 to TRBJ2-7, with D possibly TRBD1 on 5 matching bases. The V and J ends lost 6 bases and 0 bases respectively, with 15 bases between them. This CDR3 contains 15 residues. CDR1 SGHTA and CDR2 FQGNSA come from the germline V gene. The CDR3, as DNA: TGTGCCAGCAGTCAACAGGATTTCAGCTCCTACGAGCAGTACTTC. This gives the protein CASSQQDFSSYEQYF.

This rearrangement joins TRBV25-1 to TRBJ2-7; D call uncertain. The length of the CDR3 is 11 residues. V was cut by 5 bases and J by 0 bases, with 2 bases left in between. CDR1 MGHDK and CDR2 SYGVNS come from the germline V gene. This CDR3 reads CASSRSYEQYF. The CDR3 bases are TGTGCCAGCAGTCGCTCCTACGAGCAGTACTTC.